Below are 11 T cell receptor beta chains sequenced from a single sample in a study of T cell repertoires in aging, cancer and after chemotherapy. TCR beta rearrangements were amplified from peripheral blood genomic DNA. Multiplex touch-down PCR with TRB-A/B primers amplified rearranged V-D-J TRB sequences. MiXCR, run by TCRdb on the multiplex PCR reads, gives a single entry per CDR3 protein. Of 7,000 to 9,500 distinct CDR3 sequences listed, about a quarter are singletons. The specimen was blood. The receptors were sampled from a human donor with a blood cancer. The donor label of this sample is uncertain.

This clonotype was observed a few times. This chain links TRBV30 with TRBJ2-4, with 11 bases fitting TRBD2. From germline, CDR1 is GTSNPN and CDR2 SVGIG (reference sequence). The junction had 7 bases not matched to a gene; V was cut back by 2 bases and J by 1 base. CDR3 size: 17 residues. The CDR3 reads CAWSPLSGRAAKNIQYF. CDR3 bases: TGTGCCTGGAGTCCACTTAGCGGGAGGGCTGCCAAAAACATTCAGTACTTC.

This clonotype qualifies as medium-sized. DNA of the CDR3: TGCAGCGCAGGGGACGCTGGGGAGCTGTTTTTT. It is translated as CSAGDAGELFF. J is TRBJ2-2 and V is TRBV29-1; D is possibly TRBD1 (6 bases). V lost 7 bases to trimming and J lost 8 bases, with 11 bases between them. CDR1 is SQVTM and CDR2 is ANQGSEA in the germline V gene. There are 11 residues in the CDR3.

This clonotype was detected only a few times. V gene TRBV5-4 combines with J gene TRBJ1-1; 9 bases align to TRBD1. Losses at the gene ends were 4 bases for V and 4 bases for J; bases not matched to a gene: 8. CDR3 length: 15 amino acids. Germline V gene sequence: CDR1 SGHNT, CDR2 YYREEE (reference sequence). The CDR3: CASSGGDRDSTEAFF. Here the CDR3 DNA reads TGTGCCAGCAGCGGTGGGGACAGGGATTCCACTGAAGCTTTCTTT.

The sample holds a few counts of this clonotype. In nucleotides, the CDR3 is TGCAGTGCAACCGGACAGGGGATTCCTGGTGCTGGAAACACCATATATTTT. This sequence encodes CSATGQGIPGAGNTIYF. The gene calls are TRBV20-1 and TRBJ1-3, with 9 positions matching TRBD1. This CDR3 spans 17 amino acids. CDR1 is DFQATT and CDR2 is SNEGSKA in the germline V gene (reference sequence). V was pared by 6 bases and J by 2 bases, with 14 bases of the junction left unmatched.

By share, this clonotype ranks as medium-sized. This rearrangement joins TRBV30 to TRBJ2-5, with no clear D. The CDR3 totals 12 residues. V was clipped by 1 base and J by 6 bases, with 9 bases between them. Germline loops: CDR1 GTSNPN, CDR2 SVGIG (reference sequence). CDR3: CAWSAGSQTQYF. The DNA of the CDR3 is TGTGCCTGGAGTGCGGGTTCTCAGACCCAGTACTTC.

The V gene is TRBV27, the J gene TRBJ1-1; D may be TRBD1 (5 bases). The CDR3 has 12 amino acids. With 1 base removed from V and 8 bases from J, the gap between germline ends came to 8 bases. The V gene's germline CDR1 is MNHEY and CDR2 SMNVEV (reference sequence). DNA for the CDR3: TGTGCCAGCAGTTTATTGGGGGGAGAAGCTTTCTTT. Translating it yields CASSLLGGEAFF.

This clonotype is medium-sized. CDR3 nucleotide sequence: TGTGCCAGTAACGGGGTCATGAACACCGGGGAGCTGTTTTTT. Translation gives CASNGVMNTGELFF. This chain links TRBV19 with TRBJ2-2; D is possibly TRBD2 (5 bases). The CDR3 sequence is 14 residues long. Trimming stripped 7 bases from V and 1 base from J, with 10 bases between. Germline V gene lookup returns CDR1 LNHDA and CDR2 SQIVND (reference sequence).

The rearrangement links TRBV7-2 to TRBJ1-5; 8 bases are shared with TRBD1. Germline V CDR1 and CDR2: SGHTA, FQGNSA. V was pared by 1 base and J by 3 bases, with 5 bases of the junction left unmatched. The CDR3 contains 16 residues. CDR3 DNA: TGTGCCAGCAGCTTAGACTGGACAGGGTTCAATCAGCCCCAGCATTTT. Translated, it gives CASSLDWTGFNQPQHF.

This clonotype was seen more than once but under ten times. Written as DNA, the CDR3 is TGTGCCAGCAGCCAATCAGGGTTGGGTGAAAAACTGTTTTTT. It encodes CASSQSGLGEKLFF. This chain links TRBV14 with TRBJ1-4, with D perhaps TRBD1 (5 bases). CDR3 length equals 14 residues. Germline values: CDR1 SGHDN, CDR2 FVKESK. The germline V and J ends were trimmed by 2 bases and 7 bases, with 11 bases remaining between them.

Sample share makes this clonotype medium-sized. The genes are TRBV19 and TRBJ2-7; 8 bases are a match to TRBD2. CDR1 is LNHDA and CDR2 is SQIVND in the germline V gene (reference sequence). CDR3 length: 15 amino acids. The trim removed 5 bases at V and 5 bases at J, leaving 11 bases unmatched. CDR3 sequence: CASSLRGLVGHEQYF. The CDR3 nucleotides are TGTGCCAGTAGTCTTAGGGGACTAGTAGGCCACGAGCAGTACTTC.

This chain links TRBV19 with TRBJ2-1; tentative D call: TRBD2 (7 bases). Per germline, CDR1 LNHDA and CDR2 SQIVND (reference sequence). The V and J ends lost 2 bases and 4 bases respectively, with 15 bases between them. The CDR3 spans 16 residues. CDR3 DNA: TGTGCCAGTAGTATAACGGGGGGCGGAGGTTACAATGAGCAGTTCTTC. It specifies CASSITGGGGYNEQFF.